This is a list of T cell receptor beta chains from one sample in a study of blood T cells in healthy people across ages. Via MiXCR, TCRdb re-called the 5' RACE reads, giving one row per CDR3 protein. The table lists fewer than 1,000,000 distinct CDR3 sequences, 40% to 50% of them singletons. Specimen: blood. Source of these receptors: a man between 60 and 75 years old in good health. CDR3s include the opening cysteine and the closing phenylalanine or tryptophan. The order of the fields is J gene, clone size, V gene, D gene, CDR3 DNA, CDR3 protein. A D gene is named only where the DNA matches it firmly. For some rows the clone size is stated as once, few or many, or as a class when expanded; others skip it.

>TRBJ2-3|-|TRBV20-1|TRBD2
TGCAGTGCTAAACTAGCGGGGTTAACAGATACGCAGTATTTT
CSAKLAGLTDTQYF
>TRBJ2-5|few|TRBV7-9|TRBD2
TGTGCCAGCAGCCCTGGACTAGCGAGACCAGAGACCCAGTACTTC
CASSPGLARPETQYF
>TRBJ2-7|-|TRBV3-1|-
TGTGCCAGCAGCCAAGGGAGAGGCCAGCAGTACTTC
CASSQGRGQQYF
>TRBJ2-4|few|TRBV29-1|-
TGCAGCGTTGGAGTAGAAAACATTCAGTACTTC
CSVGVENIQYF
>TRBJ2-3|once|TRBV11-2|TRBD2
TGTGTCAGCAGCAATCCCCCGGGACTAAATACAGATACGCAGTATTTT
CVSSNPPGLNTDTQYF
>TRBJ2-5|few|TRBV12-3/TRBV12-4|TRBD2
TGTGCCAGCAGTGCCCATGGACTAGCGGGTTGGGAGACCCAGTACTTC
CASSAHGLAGWETQYF
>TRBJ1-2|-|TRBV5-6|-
TGTGCCAGCAGCCCAGGACAATCGGGCTATGGCTACACCTTC
CASSPGQSGYGYTF
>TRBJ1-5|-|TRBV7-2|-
TGTGCCAGCGCTCCGGGACACAACAATCAGCCCCAGCATTTT
CASAPGHNNQPQHF
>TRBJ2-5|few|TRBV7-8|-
TGTGCCAGCAGCCGAGACAGGCTCCAAGAGACCCAGTACTTC
CASSRDRLQETQYF
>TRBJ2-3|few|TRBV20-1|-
TGCAGTGCCAAGAATCCCACTCGGGATACGCAGTATTTT
CSAKNPTRDTQYF
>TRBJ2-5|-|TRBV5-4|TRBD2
TGTGCCAGCAGTATACTAGCGGGGGCACAAGAGACCCAGTACTTC
CASSILAGAQETQYF
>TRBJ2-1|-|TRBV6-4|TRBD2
TGTGCCAGCAGTATCACTAGCGGGGACAATGAGCAGTTCTTC
CASSITSGDNEQFF
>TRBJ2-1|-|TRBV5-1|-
TGCGCCAGCAGCTTGACGGGCGCCGGCTCCTACAATGAGCAGTTCTTC
CASSLTGAGSYNEQFF
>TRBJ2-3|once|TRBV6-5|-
TGTGTCAGCAGTGTGAGACTGGGGACAGATACGCAGTATTTT
CVSSVRLGTDTQYF
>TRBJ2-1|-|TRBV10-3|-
TGTGCCATCAGTGAGCCTGGGGACTCCCTGGTCGATGAGCAGTTCTTC
CAISEPGDSLVDEQFF
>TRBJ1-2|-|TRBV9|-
TGTGCCAGCAGCGGGGGGGACGGAGGCTTTTATGGCTACACCTTC
CASSGGDGGFYGYTF
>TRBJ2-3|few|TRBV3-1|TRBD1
TGTGCCAGCAGCCAAATGGGGACAGGGACCGTGGCAGATACGCAGTATTTT
CASSQMGTGTVADTQYF
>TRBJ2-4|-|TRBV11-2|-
TGTGCCAGCAGCTTAGTCCCAGGGGCCGGGTCCAAAAACATTCAGTACTTC
CASSLVPGAGSKNIQYF
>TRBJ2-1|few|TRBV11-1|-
TGTGCCAGCAGCTCCCCGCCGGGCAATGAGCAGTTCTTC
CASSSPPGNEQFF
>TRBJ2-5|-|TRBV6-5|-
TGTGCCAGCAGTTACCTGCGGACCCAGTACTTC
CASSYLRTQYF
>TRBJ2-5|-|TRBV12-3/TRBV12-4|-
TGTGCCAGCCGATTGGGAGGGGGACAAGAGACCCAGTACTTC
CASRLGGGQETQYF
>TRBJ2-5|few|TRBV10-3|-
TGTGCCATCAAGAGAACCAACCAAGAGACCCAGTACTTC
CAIKRTNQETQYF
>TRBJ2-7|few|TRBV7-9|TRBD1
TGTGCCAGCAGCATGGTGGACAGGCCGAGCTCCTACGAGCAGTACTTC
CASSMVDRPSSYEQYF
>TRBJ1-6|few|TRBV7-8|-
TGTGCCAGCAGCCTAAACGAGCGGTACAATTCACCCCTCCACTTT
CASSLNERYNSPLHF
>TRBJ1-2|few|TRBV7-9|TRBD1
TGTGCCAGCACCCATGACAGGGGGCTTGTCGGCTACACCTTC
CASTHDRGLVGYTF
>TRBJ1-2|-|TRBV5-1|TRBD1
TGCGCCAGCAGCTTGACTACAGGGGGCGGAGGCTACACCTTC
CASSLTTGGGGYTF
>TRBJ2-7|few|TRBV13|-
TGTGCCAGCAGCTTAGCATCCCTCCTTAAGGACAGCCGGGAGCAGTACTTC
CASSLASLLKDSREQYF
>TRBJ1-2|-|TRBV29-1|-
TGCAGCGTTACCTTCTCTAACTATGGCTACACCTTC
CSVTFSNYGYTF
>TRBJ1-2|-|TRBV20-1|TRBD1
TGCAGTGCTACGTCCGGGACAGGGGTGGGAAACTATGGCTACACCTTC
CSATSGTGVGNYGYTF
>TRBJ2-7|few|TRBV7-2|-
TGTGCCAGCAGCTTCACGGAGTTTGGCGAGCAGTACTTC
CASSFTEFGEQYF
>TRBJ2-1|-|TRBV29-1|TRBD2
TGCAGCGTTGGGGGCCCCGGCCGGGGGGGAGGAAATGAGCAGTTCTTC
CSVGGPGRGGGNEQFF
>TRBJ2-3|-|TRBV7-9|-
TGTGCCAGCAGCTTAGTTACAGATTTCACAGATACGCAGTATTTT
CASSLVTDFTDTQYF
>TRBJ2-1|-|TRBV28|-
TGTGCCAGCAGCCCCCCCCCACTAGGATATGAGCAGTTCTTC
CASSPPPLGYEQFF
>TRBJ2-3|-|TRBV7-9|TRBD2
TGTGCCAGCAGCCCGGGACTAGCGGGGGGCTATAGCACAGATACGCAGTATTTT
CASSPGLAGGYSTDTQYF
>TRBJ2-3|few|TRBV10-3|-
TGTGCCATCAGTGACTCGCTTGCTGGAGATACGCAGTATTTT
CAISDSLAGDTQYF
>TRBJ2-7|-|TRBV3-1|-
TGTGCCAGCAGCCAAGCTAAGGGGTCCTACGAGCAGTACTTC
CASSQAKGSYEQYF
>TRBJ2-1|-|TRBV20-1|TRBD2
TGCAGTGCTAGAGTACTAGCGGGGGGCCCCGTCAGCTCCTACAATGAGCAGTTCTTC
CSARVLAGGPVSSYNEQFF
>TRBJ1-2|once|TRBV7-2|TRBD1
TGTGCCAGCAGCACCCGGGACAGGGATAATGGCTACACCTTC
CASSTRDRDNGYTF
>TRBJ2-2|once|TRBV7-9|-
TGTGCCAGCAGCGTGGACCAGAACACCGGGGAGCTGTTTTTT
CASSVDQNTGELFF
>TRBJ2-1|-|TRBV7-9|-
TGTGCCAGCACCGCCGGGGGATGGGGGAATGAGCAGTTCTTC
CASTAGGWGNEQFF
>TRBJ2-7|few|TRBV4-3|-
TGCGCCAGCAGCCCAGAGGGGGGGGCAAGGTACGAGCAGTACTTC
CASSPEGGARYEQYF
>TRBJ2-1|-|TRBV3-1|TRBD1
TGTGCCAGCAGCCCCGACAGGGGCCTAAGGTTCTTC
CASSPDRGLRFF
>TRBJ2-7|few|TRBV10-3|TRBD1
TGTGCCATCAGTGAGTCGCAACAGGGGGTTGGGCAGCAGTACTTC
CAISESQQGVGQQYF
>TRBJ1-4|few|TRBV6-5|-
TGTGCCAGCAAGACCGGGCGGTGGGGTGAAAAACTGTTTTTT
CASKTGRWGEKLFF
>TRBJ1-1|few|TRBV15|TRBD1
TGTGCCACCAGCAGAGGACAGGGTGTTTCGGAAGCTTTCTTT
CATSRGQGVSEAFF
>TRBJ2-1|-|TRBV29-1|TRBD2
TGCAGCGCCACGAAGCGGGGGTTAGATAGCAATGAGCAGTTCTTC
CSATKRGLDSNEQFF
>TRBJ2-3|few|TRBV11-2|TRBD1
TGTGCCAGCAGCTCCACACCGGGACAGGGGGCGACGGGTTCGGTCCCAGATACGCAGTATTTT
CASSSTPGQGATGSVPDTQYF